These T cell receptor beta chains were read from a single sample in a study of blood T cell repertoires in COVID-19. Assay: immunoSEQ multiplex PCR; the TCRdb copy retains only in-frame clones and omits some. The sample has around 250,000 clones, 80% to 90% seen once; the top ten hold 1.9%. Material: PBMCs or T cells enriched from blood (not recorded which). The receptors derive from a woman aged 45 to 65 who had recovered from COVID-19. Each CDR3 is given with its conserved first and last residue. The D gene is left open where the match is weak. Part of the rows lack a size; the others show once, few, many or a class for expanded clones.

TRBV5-1,TRBJ1-3,TRBD1,-,CASKAWTGVGNTIYF,TGCGCCAGCAAGGCCTGGACAGGGGTTGGAAACACCATATATTTT
TRBV7-2,TRBJ1-1,TRBD1,-,CASSFQGADTEAFF,TGTGCCAGCAGCTTTCAGGGGGCGGACACTGAAGCTTTCTTT
TRBV7-7,TRBJ2-2,-,-,CASSSTRANTGELFF,TGTGCTAGCAGCTCTACTCGCGCGAACACCGGGGAGCTGTTTTTT
TRBV12-5,TRBJ1-4,-,-,CASGLGGTDEKLFF,TGTGCTAGTGGTTTGGGGGGCACGGATGAAAAACTGTTTTTT
TRBV5-1,TRBJ2-1,TRBD2,-,CASSPGLAGNEQFF,TGCGCCAGCAGCCCGGGACTAGCGGGAAATGAGCAGTTCTTC
TRBV14,TRBJ2-2,TRBD2,-,CASSLSGRNTGELFF,TGTGCCAGCAGCCTTAGCGGGAGGAATACCGGGGAGCTGTTTTTT
TRBV5-6,TRBJ1-3,TRBD1,-,CASSSGGNRNTIYF,TGTGCCAGCAGCTCAGGGGGTAATCGGAACACCATATATTTT
TRBV5-4,TRBJ2-2,-,-,CASSFPPGLDTGELFF,TGTGCCAGCAGCTTCCCCCCAGGGTTGGACACCGGGGAGCTGTTTTTT
TRBV28,TRBJ1-2,-,-,CASSPDWTRANYGYTF,TGTGCCAGCAGTCCCGATTGGACAAGAGCTAACTATGGCTACACCTTC
TRBV7-2,TRBJ1-1,-,-,CASSFRGSTEAFF,TGTGCCAGCAGCTTCAGGGGCTCCACTGAAGCTTTCTTT
TRBV6-6,TRBJ2-7,TRBD2,-,CASNRLAGASYEQYF,TGTGCCAGCAATCGACTAGCGGGGGCGTCCTACGAGCAGTACTTC
TRBV29-1,TRBJ2-3,TRBD2,-,CSSSAGAGTDTQYF,TGCAGCTCTTCAGCGGGGGCCGGCACAGATACGCAGTATTTT
TRBV29-1,TRBJ2-3,TRBD2,-,CSVISGSGFSDTQYF,TGCAGCGTTATTAGCGGGAGTGGGTTTTCAGATACGCAGTATTTT
TRBV5-1,TRBJ2-1,TRBD2,-,CASSSVAGGPKEQFF,TGCGCCAGCAGCTCCGTAGCGGGAGGGCCTAAAGAGCAGTTCTTC
TRBV7-3,TRBJ1-5,-,-,CASSTQGGQPQHF,TGTGCCAGCAGCACTCAGGGCGGTCAGCCCCAGCATTTT
TRBV2,TRBJ1-1,TRBD1,-,CASSEISGQLNTEAFF,TGTGCCAGCAGTGAGATTTCGGGACAGTTGAACACTGAAGCTTTCTTT
TRBV28,TRBJ1-3,-,-,CASSFSGSGNTIYF,TGTGCCAGCAGTTTTTCGGGCTCTGGAAACACCATATATTTT
TRBV20-1,TRBJ1-6,-,-,CSASSGGDSPLHF,TGCAGTGCTAGTAGCGGGGGTGATTCACCCCTCCACTTT
TRBV5-1,TRBJ1-5,TRBD1,once,CASSLGGQGGNQPQHF,TGCGCCAGCAGCTTGGGCGGACAGGGGGGCAATCAGCCCCAGCATTTT
TRBV6-1,TRBJ2-2,-,-,CASSEAWREPGELFF,TGTGCCAGCAGTGAAGCGTGGCGGGAACCCGGGGAGCTGTTTTTT
TRBV6-4,TRBJ1-2,-,-,CASSVETGRNSGYTF,TGTGCCAGCAGTGTTGAAACAGGGCGCAACTCCGGCTACACCTTC
TRBV7-9,TRBJ2-2,-,few,CASSFFGRGPGELFF,TGTGCCAGCAGCTTTTTCGGCAGGGGCCCCGGGGAGCTGTTTTTT
TRBV19,TRBJ1-5,-,once,CASSSRRINNQPQHF,TGTGCCAGTAGCTCACGGCGGATAAACAATCAGCCCCAGCATTTT
TRBV5-1,TRBJ1-1,-,-,CASSFQGGMNTEAFF,TGCGCCAGCAGCTTCCAAGGGGGTATGAACACTGAAGCTTTCTTT
TRBV19,TRBJ2-3,-,-,CASKRGQFTDTQYF,TGTGCCAGTAAAAGAGGACAGTTCACAGATACGCAGTATTTT
TRBV7-9,TRBJ2-1,-,-,CASSLAGRYNEQFF,TGTGCCAGCAGCTTGGCGGGAAGGTACAATGAGCAGTTCTTC
TRBV5-1,TRBJ2-2,TRBD2,-,CASRSLSGTPGELFF,TGCGCCAGCAGGAGTCTCAGCGGGACCCCCGGGGAGCTGTTTTTT
TRBV5-4,TRBJ1-2,-,few,CASSLGKGGNYGYTF,TGTGCCAGCAGCTTGGGGAAGGGAGGAAACTATGGCTACACCTTC
TRBV13,TRBJ1-2,TRBD1,-,CASSGSRDRVGGYTF,TGTGCCAGCAGCGGCTCCCGGGACAGGGTGGGTGGCTACACCTTC
TRBV11-2,TRBJ2-1,TRBD2,-,CASSLPAGYNEQFF,TGTGCCAGCAGCTTACCAGCGGGGTACAATGAGCAGTTCTTC
TRBV28,TRBJ2-7,TRBD2,-,CASLQGGAGGPSYEQYF,TGTGCCAGTCTACAGGGGGGAGCGGGAGGGCCCTCCTACGAGCAGTACTTC
TRBV28,TRBJ2-7,TRBD2,-,CASSLLLAGGFYEQYF,TGTGCCAGCAGTTTGCTTCTAGCGGGAGGGTTCTACGAGCAGTACTTC
TRBV5-8,TRBJ2-7,-,-,CASSFFSGTYEQYF,TGTGCCAGCAGCTTCTTTAGCGGAACCTACGAGCAGTACTTC
TRBV18,TRBJ2-5,TRBD2,once,CASSPPTSGAQETQYF,TGTGCCAGCTCACCACCGACTAGCGGGGCCCAAGAGACCCAGTACTTC
TRBV6-6,TRBJ1-5,-,-,CASINRDTDQPQHF,TGTGCCAGCATCAACCGGGACACCGACCAGCCCCAGCATTTT
TRBV7-8,TRBJ2-1,-,-,CASSLFRGDSNEQFF,TGTGCCAGCAGTTTATTCAGGGGAGACAGCAATGAGCAGTTCTTC
TRBV30,TRBJ2-7,-,-,CAWSPEIRGCPRYEQYF,TGTGCCTGGAGTCCAGAGATCCGGGGATGCCCCCGATACGAGCAGTACTTC
TRBV6-5,TRBJ2-7,TRBD2,-,CAPWIGTSGPYEQYF,TGTGCTCCTTGGATCGGGACTAGCGGACCCTACGAGCAGTACTTC
TRBV2,TRBJ1-2,-,-,CASSATWGDYGYTF,TGTGCCAGCAGTGCGACATGGGGAGACTATGGCTACACCTTC
TRBV5-1,TRBJ2-5,-,-,CASSLERQQETQYF,TGCGCCAGCAGCTTGGAGAGACAGCAAGAGACCCAGTACTTC
TRBV5-1,TRBJ1-6,-,few,CASSLGTDLHF,TGCGCCAGCAGCTTGGGGACAGACCTGCACTTT
TRBV20-1,TRBJ2-3,TRBD1,-,CSVDRADTQYF,TGCAGTGTCGACAGGGCGGATACGCAGTATTTT
TRBV29-1,TRBJ1-2,TRBD1,-,CSVAWTGGAYGYTF,TGCAGCGTAGCCTGGACAGGGGGCGCCTATGGCTACACCTTC
TRBV7-2,TRBJ2-5,-,-,CASSLVFRETQYF,TGTGCCAGCAGCTTAGTTTTTCGAGAGACCCAGTACTTC
TRBV9,TRBJ1-3,-,-,CASSAGSGNGNTIYF,TGTGCCAGCAGCGCCGGATCAGGGAACGGAAACACCATATATTTT
TRBV4-1,TRBJ1-6,-,-,CASSHGGLVDSPLHF,TGCGCCAGCAGCCACGGGGGACTGGTCGATTCACCCCTCCACTTT
TRBV28,TRBJ2-2,TRBD2,-,CASSLLSGRARNTGELFF,TGTGCCAGCAGTTTATTGAGCGGGAGGGCCCGGAACACCGGGGAGCTGTTTTTT